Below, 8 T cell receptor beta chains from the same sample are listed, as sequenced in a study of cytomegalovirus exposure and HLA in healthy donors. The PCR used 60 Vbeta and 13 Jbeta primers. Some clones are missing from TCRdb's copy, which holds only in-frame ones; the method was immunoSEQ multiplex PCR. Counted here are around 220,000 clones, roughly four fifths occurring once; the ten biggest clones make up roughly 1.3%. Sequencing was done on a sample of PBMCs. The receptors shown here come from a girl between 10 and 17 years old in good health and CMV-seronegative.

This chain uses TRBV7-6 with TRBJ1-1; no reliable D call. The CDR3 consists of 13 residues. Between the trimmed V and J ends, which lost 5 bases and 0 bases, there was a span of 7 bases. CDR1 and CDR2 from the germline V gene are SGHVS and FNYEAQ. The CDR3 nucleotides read TGTGCCAGCAGCAAATCCATGAACACTGAAGCTTTCTTT. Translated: CASSKSMNTEAFF.

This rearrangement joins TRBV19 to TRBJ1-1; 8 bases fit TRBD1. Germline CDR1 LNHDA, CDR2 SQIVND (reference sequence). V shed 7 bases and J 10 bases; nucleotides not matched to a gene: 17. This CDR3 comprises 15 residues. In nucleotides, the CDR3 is TGTGCCAGTACTCCCATGACAGGGGCCTCGCTCGGAGCTTTCTTT. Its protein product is CASTPMTGASLGAFF. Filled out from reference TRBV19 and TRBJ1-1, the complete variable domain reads DGGITQSPKYLFRKEGQNVTLSCEQNLNHDAMYWYRQDPGQGLRLIYYSQIVNDFQKGDIAEGYSVSREKKESFPLTVTSAQKNPTAFYLCASTPMTGASLGAFFGQGTRLTVV.

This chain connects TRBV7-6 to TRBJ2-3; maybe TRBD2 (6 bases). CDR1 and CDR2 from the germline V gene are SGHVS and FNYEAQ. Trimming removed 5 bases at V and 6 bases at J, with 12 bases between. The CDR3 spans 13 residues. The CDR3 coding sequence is TGTGCCAGCAGCCCCGTAGGAGGGGATACGCAGTATTTT. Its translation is CASSPVGGDTQYF.

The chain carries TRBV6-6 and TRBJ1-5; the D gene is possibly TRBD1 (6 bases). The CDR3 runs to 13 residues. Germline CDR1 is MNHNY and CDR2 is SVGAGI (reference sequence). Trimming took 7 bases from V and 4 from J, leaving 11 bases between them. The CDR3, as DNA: TGTGCCAGCATGGCCCAGGGGAATCAGCCCCAGCATTTT. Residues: CASMAQGNQPQHF.

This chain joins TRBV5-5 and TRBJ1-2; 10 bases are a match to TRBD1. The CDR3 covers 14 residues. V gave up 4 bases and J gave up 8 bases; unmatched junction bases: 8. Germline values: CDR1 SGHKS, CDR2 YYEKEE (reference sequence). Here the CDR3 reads CASSGRTGGGGYTF. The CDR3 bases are TGTGCCAGCAGCGGGAGGACAGGGGGGGGAGGCTACACCTTC.

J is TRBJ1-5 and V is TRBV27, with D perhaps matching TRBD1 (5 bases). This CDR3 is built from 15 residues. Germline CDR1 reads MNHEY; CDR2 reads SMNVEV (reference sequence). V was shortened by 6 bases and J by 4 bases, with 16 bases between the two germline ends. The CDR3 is CASRDGSRVNQPQHF. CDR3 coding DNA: TGTGCCAGCAGGGACGGTAGCAGGGTGAATCAGCCCCAGCATTTT.

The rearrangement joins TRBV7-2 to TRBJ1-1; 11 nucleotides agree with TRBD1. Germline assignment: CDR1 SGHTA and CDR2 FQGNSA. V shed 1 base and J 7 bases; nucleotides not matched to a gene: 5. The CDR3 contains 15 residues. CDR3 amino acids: CASSLVEGTGGEAFF. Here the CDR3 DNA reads TGTGCCAGCAGCTTAGTCGAAGGGACAGGGGGTGAAGCTTTCTTT.

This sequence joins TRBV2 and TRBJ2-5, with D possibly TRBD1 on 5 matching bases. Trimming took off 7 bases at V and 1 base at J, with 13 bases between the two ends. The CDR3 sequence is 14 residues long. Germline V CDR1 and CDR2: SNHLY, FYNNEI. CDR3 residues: CASTTDIFQETQYF. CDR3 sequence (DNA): TGTGCCAGCACGACAGATATTTTCCAAGAGACCCAGTACTTC.